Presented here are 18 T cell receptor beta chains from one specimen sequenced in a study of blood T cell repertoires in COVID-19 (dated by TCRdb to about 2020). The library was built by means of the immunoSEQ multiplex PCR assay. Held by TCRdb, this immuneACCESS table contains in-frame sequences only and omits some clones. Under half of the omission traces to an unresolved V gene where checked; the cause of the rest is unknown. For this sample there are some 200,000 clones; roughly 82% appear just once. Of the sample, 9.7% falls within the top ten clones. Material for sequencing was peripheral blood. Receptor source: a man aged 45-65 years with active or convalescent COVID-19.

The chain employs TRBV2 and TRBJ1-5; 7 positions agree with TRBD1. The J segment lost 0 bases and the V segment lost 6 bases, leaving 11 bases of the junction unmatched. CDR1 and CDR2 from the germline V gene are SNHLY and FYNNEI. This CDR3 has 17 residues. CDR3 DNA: TGTGCCAGCAGCTCCGTGACAGGGTTCTATAGCAATCAGCCCCAGCATTTT. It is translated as CASSSVTGFYSNQPQHF.

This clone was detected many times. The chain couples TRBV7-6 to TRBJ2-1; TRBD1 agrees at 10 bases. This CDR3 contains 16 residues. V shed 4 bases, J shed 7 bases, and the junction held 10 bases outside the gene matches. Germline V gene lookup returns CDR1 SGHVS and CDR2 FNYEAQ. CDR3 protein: CASSSEGTGVGNEQFF. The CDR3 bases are TGTGCCAGCAGCTCCGAAGGGACAGGGGTGGGGAATGAGCAGTTCTTC.

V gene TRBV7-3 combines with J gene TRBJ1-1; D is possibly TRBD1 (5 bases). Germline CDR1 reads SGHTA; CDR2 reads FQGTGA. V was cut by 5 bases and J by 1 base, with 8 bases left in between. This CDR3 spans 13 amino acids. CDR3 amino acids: CASSADRNTEAFF. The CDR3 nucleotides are TGTGCCAGCAGCGCCGACAGGAACACTGAAGCTTTCTTT.

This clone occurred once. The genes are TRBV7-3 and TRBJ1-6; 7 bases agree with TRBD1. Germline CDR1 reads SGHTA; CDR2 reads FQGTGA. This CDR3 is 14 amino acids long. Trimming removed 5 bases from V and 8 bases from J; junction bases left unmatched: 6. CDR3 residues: CASSTGQDYSPLHF. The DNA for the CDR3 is TGTGCCAGCAGCACCGGACAGGATTATTCACCCCTCCACTTT.

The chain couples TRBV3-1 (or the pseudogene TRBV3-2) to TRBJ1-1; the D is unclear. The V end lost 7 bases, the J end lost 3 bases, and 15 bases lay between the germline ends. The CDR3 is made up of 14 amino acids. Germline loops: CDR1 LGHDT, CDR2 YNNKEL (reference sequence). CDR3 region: CASTRSESYTEAFF. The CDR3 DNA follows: TGTGCCAGCACCCGTTCGGAGAGTTACACTGAAGCTTTCTTT.

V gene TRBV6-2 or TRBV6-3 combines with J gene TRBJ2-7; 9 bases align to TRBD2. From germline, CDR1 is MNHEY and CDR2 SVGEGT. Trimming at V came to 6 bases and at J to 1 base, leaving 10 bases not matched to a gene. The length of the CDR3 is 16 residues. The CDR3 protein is CASSPIAGARSYEQYF. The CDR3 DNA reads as TGTGCCAGCAGCCCTATAGCGGGAGCGAGATCCTACGAGCAGTACTTC.

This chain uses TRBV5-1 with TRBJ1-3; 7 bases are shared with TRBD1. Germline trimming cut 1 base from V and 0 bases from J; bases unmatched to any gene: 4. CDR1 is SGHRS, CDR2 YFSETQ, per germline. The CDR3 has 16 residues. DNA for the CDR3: TGCGCCAGCAGCTTGCAGGGGGGAAGCTCTGGAAACACCATATATTTT. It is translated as CASSLQGGSSGNTIYF.

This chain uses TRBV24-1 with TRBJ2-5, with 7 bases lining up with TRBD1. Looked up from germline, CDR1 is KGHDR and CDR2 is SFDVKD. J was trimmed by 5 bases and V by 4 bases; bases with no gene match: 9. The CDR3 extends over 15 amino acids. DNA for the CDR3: TGTGCCACCAGTGACCCCGGGACAGAGGACGAGACCCAGTACTTC. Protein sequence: CATSDPGTEDETQYF.

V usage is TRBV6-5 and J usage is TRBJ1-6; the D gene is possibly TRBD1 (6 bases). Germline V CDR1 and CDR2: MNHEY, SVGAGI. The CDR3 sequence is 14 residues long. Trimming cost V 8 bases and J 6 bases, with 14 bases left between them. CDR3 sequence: CASSRDTRNSPLHF. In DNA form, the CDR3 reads TGTGCCAGCTCACGGGACACCCGTAATTCACCCCTCCACTTT.

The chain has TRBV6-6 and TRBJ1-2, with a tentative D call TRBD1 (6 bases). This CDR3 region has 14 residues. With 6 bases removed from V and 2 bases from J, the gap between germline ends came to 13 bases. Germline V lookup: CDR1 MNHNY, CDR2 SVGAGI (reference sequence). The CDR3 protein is CASSGAGANYGYTF. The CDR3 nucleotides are TGTGCCAGCAGCGGCGCAGGGGCCAACTATGGCTACACCTTC.

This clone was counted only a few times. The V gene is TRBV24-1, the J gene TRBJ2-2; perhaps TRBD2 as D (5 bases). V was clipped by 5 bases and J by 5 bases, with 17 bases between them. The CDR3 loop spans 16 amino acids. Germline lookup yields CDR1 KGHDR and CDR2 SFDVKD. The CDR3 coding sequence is TGTGCCACCAGTGGATCATCCGGGATCCTGACCGGGGAGCTGTTTTTT. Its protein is CATSGSSGILTGELFF.

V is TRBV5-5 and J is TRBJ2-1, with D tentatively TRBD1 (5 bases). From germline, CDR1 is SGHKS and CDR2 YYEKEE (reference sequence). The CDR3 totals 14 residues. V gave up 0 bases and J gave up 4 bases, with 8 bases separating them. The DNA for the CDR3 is TGTGCCAGCAGCTTGGATAGGGGATACAATGAGCAGTTCTTC. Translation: CASSLDRGYNEQFF.

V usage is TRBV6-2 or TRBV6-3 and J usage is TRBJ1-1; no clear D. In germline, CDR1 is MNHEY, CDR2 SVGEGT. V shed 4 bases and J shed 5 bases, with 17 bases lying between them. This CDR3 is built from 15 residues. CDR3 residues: CASSSRVPRGTEAFF. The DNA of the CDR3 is TGTGCCAGCAGTTCTCGGGTCCCCCGCGGTACTGAAGCTTTCTTT.

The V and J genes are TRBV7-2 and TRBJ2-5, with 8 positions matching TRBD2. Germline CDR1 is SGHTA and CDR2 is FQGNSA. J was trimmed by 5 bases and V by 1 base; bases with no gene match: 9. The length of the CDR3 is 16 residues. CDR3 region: CASSLGVREGLETQYF. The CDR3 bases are TGTGCCAGCAGCTTAGGGGTACGGGAGGGGCTGGAGACCCAGTACTTC.

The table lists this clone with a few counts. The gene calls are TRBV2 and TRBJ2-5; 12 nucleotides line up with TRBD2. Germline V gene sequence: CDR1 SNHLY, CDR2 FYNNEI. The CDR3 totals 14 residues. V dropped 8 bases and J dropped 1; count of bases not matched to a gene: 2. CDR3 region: CASGLAGLQETQYF. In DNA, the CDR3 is TGTGCCAGCGGACTAGCGGGGCTCCAAGAGACCCAGTACTTC.

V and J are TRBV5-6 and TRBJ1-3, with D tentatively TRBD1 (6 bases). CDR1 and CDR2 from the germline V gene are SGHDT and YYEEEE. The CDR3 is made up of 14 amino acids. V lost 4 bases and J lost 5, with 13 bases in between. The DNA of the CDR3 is TGTGCCAGCAGCCAGAAGGACAGACGAAACACCATATATTTT. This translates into CASSQKDRRNTIYF.

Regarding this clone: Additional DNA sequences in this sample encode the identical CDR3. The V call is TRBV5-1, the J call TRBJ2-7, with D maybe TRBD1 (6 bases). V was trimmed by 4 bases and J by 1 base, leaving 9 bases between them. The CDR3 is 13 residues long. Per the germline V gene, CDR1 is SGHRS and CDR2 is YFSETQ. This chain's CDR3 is CASSLQGSYEQYF. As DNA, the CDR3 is TGCGCCAGCAGCCTCCAGGGGTCCTACGAGCAGTACTTC.

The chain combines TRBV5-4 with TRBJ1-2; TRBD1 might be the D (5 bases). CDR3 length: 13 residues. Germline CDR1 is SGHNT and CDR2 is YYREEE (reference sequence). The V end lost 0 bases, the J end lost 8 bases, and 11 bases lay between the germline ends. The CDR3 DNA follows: TGTGCCAGCAGCTTGGAGGGGCGTAACGGCTACACCTTC. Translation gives CASSLEGRNGYTF.